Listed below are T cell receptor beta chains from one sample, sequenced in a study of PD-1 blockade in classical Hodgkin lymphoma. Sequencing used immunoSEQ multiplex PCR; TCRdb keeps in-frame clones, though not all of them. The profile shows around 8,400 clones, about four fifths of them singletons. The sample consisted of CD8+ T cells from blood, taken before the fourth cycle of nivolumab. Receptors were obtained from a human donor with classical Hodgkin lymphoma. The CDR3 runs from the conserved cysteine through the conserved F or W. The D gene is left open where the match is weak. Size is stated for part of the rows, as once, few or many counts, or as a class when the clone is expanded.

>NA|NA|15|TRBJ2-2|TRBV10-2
CASRPDYPNTGELFF
TGCGCCAGCAGACCCGACTACCCGAACACCGGGGAGCTGTTTTTT
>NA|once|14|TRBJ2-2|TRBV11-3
CASSSIGSTGELFF
TGTGCCAGCAGTTCAATTGGGAGCACCGGGGAGCTGTTTTTT
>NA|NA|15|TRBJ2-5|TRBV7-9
CASSLALPPGETQYF
TGTGCCAGCAGCTTAGCACTTCCCCCGGGGGAGACCCAGTACTTC
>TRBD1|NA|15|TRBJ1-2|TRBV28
CASSLGPGQAYGYTF
TGTGCCAGCAGTTTAGGACCGGGACAGGCGTATGGCTACACCTTC
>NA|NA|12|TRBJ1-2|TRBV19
CASGDFGYGYTF
TGTGCCAGTGGGGATTTTGGCTATGGCTACACCTTC
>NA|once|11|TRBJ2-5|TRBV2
CASLWGETQYF
TGTGCCAGCTTGTGGGGCGAGACCCAGTACTTC
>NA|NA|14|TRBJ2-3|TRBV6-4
CASSEGQGGDTQYF
TGTGCCAGCAGTGAGGGGCAGGGAGGAGATACGCAGTATTTT
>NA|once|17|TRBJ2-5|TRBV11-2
CASSFPNRRLPEETQYF
TGTGCCAGCAGCTTCCCTAACCGGAGACTCCCGGAGGAGACCCAGTACTTC
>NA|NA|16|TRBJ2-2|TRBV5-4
CASSLRWDTNTGELFF
TGTGCCAGCAGCTTGCGGTGGGACACGAACACCGGGGAGCTGTTTTTT
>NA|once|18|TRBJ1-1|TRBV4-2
CASSQHLRRTYMNTEAFF
TGTGCCAGCAGCCAACATCTGAGGCGAACGTACATGAACACTGAAGCTTTCTTT
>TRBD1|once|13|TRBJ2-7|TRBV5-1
CASSTTGSYEQYF
TGCGCCAGCAGCACGACAGGGTCCTACGAGCAGTACTTC
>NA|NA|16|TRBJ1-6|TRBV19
CASSIFRTVNDSPLHF
TGTGCCAGTAGTATCTTTAGGACGGTAAATGATTCACCCCTCCACTTT
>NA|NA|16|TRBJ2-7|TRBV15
CATSRDYADGSYEQYF
TGTGCCACCAGCAGAGATTATGCAGACGGATCCTACGAGCAGTACTTC
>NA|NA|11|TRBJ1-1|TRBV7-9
CASSSETEAFF
TGTGCCAGCAGCTCCGAGACTGAAGCTTTCTTT
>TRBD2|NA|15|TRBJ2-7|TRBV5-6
CASSGRLAGTNEQYF
TGTGCCAGCAGCGGACGACTAGCGGGCACGAACGAGCAGTACTTC
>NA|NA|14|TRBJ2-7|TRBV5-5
CASSSPGHSYEQYF
TGTGCCAGCAGCTCTCCGGGCCATTCTTACGAGCAGTACTTC
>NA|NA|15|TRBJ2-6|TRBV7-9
CASSPQRTGANVLTF
TGTGCCAGCAGCCCACAGCGTACTGGGGCCAACGTCCTGACTTTC
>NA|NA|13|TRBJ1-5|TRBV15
CATSTLENQPQHF
TGTGCCACCAGCACGCTAGAAAATCAGCCCCAGCATTTT
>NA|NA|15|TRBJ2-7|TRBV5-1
CASSLDEKAPYEQYF
TGCGCCAGCAGCTTGGATGAGAAGGCACCCTACGAGCAGTACTTC
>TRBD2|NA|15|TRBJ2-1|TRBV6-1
CASSQGLAAYNEQFF
TGTGCCAGCAGTCAAGGACTAGCAGCCTACAATGAGCAGTTCTTC
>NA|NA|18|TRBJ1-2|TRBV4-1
CASSQDQWGGLANYGYTF
TGCGCCAGCAGCCAAGATCAGTGGGGAGGCCTAGCTAACTATGGCTACACCTTC
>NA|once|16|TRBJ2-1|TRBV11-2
CASSLEGQGLQDEQFF
TGTGCCAGCAGCTTAGAGGGGCAGGGTCTCCAAGATGAGCAGTTCTTC
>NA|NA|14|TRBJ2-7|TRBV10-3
CAISEESGLDEQYF
TGTGCCATCAGTGAGGAATCAGGACTGGACGAGCAGTACTTC
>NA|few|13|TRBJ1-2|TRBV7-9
CASSLAGKRGYTF
TGTGCCAGCAGCTTAGCAGGGAAGCGTGGCTACACCTTC
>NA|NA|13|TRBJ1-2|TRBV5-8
CASSLSITYGYTF
TGTGCCAGCAGCTTGAGTATAACCTATGGCTACACCTTC
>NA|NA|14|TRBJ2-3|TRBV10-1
CASLDGTWADTQYF
TGCGCCAGCCTAGACGGGACTTGGGCAGATACGCAGTATTTT
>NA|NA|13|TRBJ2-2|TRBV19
CASGLTVRGELFF
TGTGCCAGTGGCCTTACCGTTCGAGGGGAGCTGTTTTTT
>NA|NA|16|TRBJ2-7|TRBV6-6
CASSYTPPPDGYEQYF
TGTGCCAGCAGTTACACGCCCCCCCCGGACGGGTACGAGCAGTACTTC